The TCR beta chain under discussion was sequenced for a study of blood T cell repertoires in COVID-19. About the study: Sites in the United States, Italy and Spain provided acute and convalescent COVID-19 samples. Sample material is recorded as cDNA or gDNA derived from T cells, B-cell-depleted T cells, or PBMCs.

In the case of this clone: The sample has other DNA sequences that encode this CDR3 too.

Per the original data handling: Amplification of reference gene primers provided the estimated nucleated cell counts. Here immunoSEQ multiplex PCR was the method, and the copy in TCRdb shows in-frame clones only, minus some. The DNA gave D and trimming, while V, J and clone size come from that table. The sample has around 280,000 clones, approximately 90% seen once. Losses at the gene ends were 6 bases for V and 0 bases for J; bases not matched to a gene: 4. This CDR3 contains 15 residues. The germline CDR1 and CDR2 sequences are LNHDA and SQIVND (reference sequence). The source is a woman aged 50 to 65 who had recovered from COVID-19. The sample was peripheral blood. The chain links TRBV19 to TRBJ2-1, with 8 nucleotides matching TRBD2. Here the CDR3 DNA reads TGTGCCAGTAGCTCAAGCGGGAGCTCCTACAATGAGCAGTTCTTC. Translating it yields CASSSSGSSYNEQFF.